A selection of T cell receptor beta chains follows, all from one sample in a study of technical replicates of blood from a few donors. Clones were sequenced by immunoSEQ multiplex PCR, and TCRdb holds only the in-frame ones, with some missing. The repertoire includes about 84,000 clones, about 97% of them detected once, and about 0.19% sits in the top ten. The sequencing input was T cells isolated from PBMCs. These TCRs come from a human donor in good health. The CDR3 runs from the conserved cysteine through the conserved F or W. The D gene is left open where the match is weak. Rows give clone size only sometimes, using once, few, many, or a class for an expanded clone.

J gene: TRBJ2-7
clone size: -
V gene: TRBV18
D gene: -
CDR3 DNA: TGTGCCAGCTCACCACGTGATCTTGGAGGGGTCGTCGGGGAGCAGTACTTC
CDR3 protein: CASSPRDLGGVVGEQYF

J gene: TRBJ2-7
clone size: -
V gene: TRBV28
D gene: TRBD2
CDR3 DNA: TGTGCCAGCAGTTTATACCGTGGGACTAGCGGTAGCGAGCAGTACTTC
CDR3 protein: CASSLYRGTSGSEQYF

J gene: TRBJ1-3
clone size: -
V gene: TRBV6-5
D gene: TRBD1
CDR3 DNA: TGTGCCACCGGGACAGGGTACTCTGGAAACACCATATATTTT
CDR3 protein: CATGTGYSGNTIYF

J gene: TRBJ1-1
clone size: -
V gene: TRBV28
D gene: -
CDR3 DNA: TGTGCCAGCAGTACGAATACGAAAGCCACTGAAGCTTTCTTT
CDR3 protein: CASSTNTKATEAFF

J gene: TRBJ1-3
clone size: -
V gene: TRBV25-1
D gene: -
CDR3 DNA: TGTGCCAGCAGTGGATTCCAGGCCCCTGGAAACACCATATATTTT
CDR3 protein: CASSGFQAPGNTIYF

J gene: TRBJ1-4
clone size: -
V gene: TRBV9
D gene: TRBD1
CDR3 DNA: TGTGCCAGCAGCGGGGGGCTTGGCCCAGGGGGCACTGAAAAACTGTTTTTT
CDR3 protein: CASSGGLGPGGTEKLFF

J gene: TRBJ2-3
clone size: -
V gene: TRBV29-1
D gene: TRBD1
CDR3 DNA: TGCAGCGTTCTTACGACAGGGGGCAAACGGGGATTCGGCACAGATACGCAGTATTTT
CDR3 protein: CSVLTTGGKRGFGTDTQYF

J gene: TRBJ2-2
clone size: -
V gene: TRBV7-9
D gene: TRBD2
CDR3 DNA: TGTGCCAGCAGCTGGGGACTAGCGGGTACCACCGGGGAGCTGTTTTTT
CDR3 protein: CASSWGLAGTTGELFF

J gene: TRBJ2-2
clone size: -
V gene: TRBV7-6
D gene: -
CDR3 DNA: TGTGCCAGCAGCTTAGGGAGAATTAACACCGGGGAGCTGTTTTTT
CDR3 protein: CASSLGRINTGELFF

J gene: TRBJ2-3
clone size: -
V gene: TRBV28
D gene: -
CDR3 DNA: TGTGCCAGCAGTTTATCCACCCAGGGTAGGGATACGCAGTATTTT
CDR3 protein: CASSLSTQGRDTQYF

J gene: TRBJ2-7
clone size: -
V gene: TRBV10-3
D gene: TRBD2
CDR3 DNA: TGTGCCATCAGTTCTGGTAGTACGGGGGGAGGGCCCTCCGAGCAGTACTTC
CDR3 protein: CAISSGSTGGGPSEQYF

J gene: TRBJ2-2
clone size: -
V gene: TRBV6-5
D gene: -
CDR3 DNA: TGTGCCAGCAGTTACTCCGGGGGGCCCCCCGGGGAGCTGTTTTTT
CDR3 protein: CASSYSGGPPGELFF

J gene: TRBJ2-7
clone size: -
V gene: TRBV10-1
D gene: TRBD1
CDR3 DNA: TGCGCCAGCAGTGAAGGACAGGGACCCCTCTACGAGCAGTACTTC
CDR3 protein: CASSEGQGPLYEQYF

J gene: TRBJ2-7
clone size: -
V gene: TRBV2
D gene: -
CDR3 DNA: TGTGCCAGCAGTTCTAGCTCCCCGAGGGAGCAGTACTTC
CDR3 protein: CASSSSSPREQYF

J gene: TRBJ1-2
clone size: -
V gene: TRBV5-4
D gene: -
CDR3 DNA: TGTGCCAGCAGCTTGGTAGGACAGTATGGCTACACCTTC
CDR3 protein: CASSLVGQYGYTF

J gene: TRBJ1-1
clone size: -
V gene: TRBV30
D gene: -
CDR3 DNA: TGTGCCTGGAGTCTTAAACAAGAAGCTTTCTTT
CDR3 protein: CAWSLKQEAFF

J gene: TRBJ2-7
clone size: -
V gene: TRBV5-1
D gene: TRBD1
CDR3 DNA: TGCGCCAGCAGCCGACAGGGGCCCTACGAGCAGTACTTC
CDR3 protein: CASSRQGPYEQYF

J gene: TRBJ1-5
clone size: -
V gene: TRBV19
D gene: TRBD1
CDR3 DNA: TGTGCCAGTGAGGGGGCGTGGAATCAGCCCCAGCATTTT
CDR3 protein: CASEGAWNQPQHF

J gene: TRBJ2-3
clone size: -
V gene: TRBV2
D gene: -
CDR3 DNA: TGTGCCAGCAGTGAAGACGGCGGGGAGCAGTTAGTCACAGATACGCAGTATTTT
CDR3 protein: CASSEDGGEQLVTDTQYF

J gene: TRBJ2-7
clone size: once
V gene: TRBV6-5
D gene: TRBD2
CDR3 DNA: TGTGCCAGCGGGGGGGTCTACGAGCAGTACTTC
CDR3 protein: CASGGVYEQYF

J gene: TRBJ2-2
clone size: -
V gene: TRBV5-6
D gene: TRBD1
CDR3 DNA: TGTGCCAGCAGCTTGAGGGACAGGGGAACCGGGGAGCTGTTTTTT
CDR3 protein: CASSLRDRGTGELFF

J gene: TRBJ1-1
clone size: -
V gene: TRBV7-9
D gene: -
CDR3 DNA: TGTGCCAGCAGCTCGGGCACCCCAGGGGTGACTGAAGCTTTCTTT
CDR3 protein: CASSSGTPGVTEAFF

J gene: TRBJ2-1
clone size: once
V gene: TRBV28
D gene: TRBD1
CDR3 DNA: TGTGCCAGCAGTTTCCACCGGGACAGTCCTTCATCTGAGCAGTTCTTC
CDR3 protein: CASSFHRDSPSSEQFF

J gene: TRBJ2-7
clone size: once
V gene: TRBV5-5
D gene: -
CDR3 DNA: TGTGCCAGCAGGTCTACCGGGACACCCTACGAGCAGTACTTC
CDR3 protein: CASRSTGTPYEQYF

J gene: TRBJ1-2
clone size: -
V gene: TRBV9
D gene: -
CDR3 DNA: TGTGCCAGCAGCGTAGTTAACGCAGGGCATTATGGCTACACCTTC
CDR3 protein: CASSVVNAGHYGYTF

J gene: TRBJ2-1
clone size: -
V gene: TRBV4-1
D gene: TRBD2
CDR3 DNA: TGCGCCAGCAGCCAGACTAGCGCTTTCTCCTACAATGAGCAGTTCTTC
CDR3 protein: CASSQTSAFSYNEQFF

J gene: TRBJ2-2
clone size: few
V gene: TRBV5-1
D gene: -
CDR3 DNA: TGCGCCAGCAATCCGACTTTTACCGGGGAGCTGTTTTTT
CDR3 protein: CASNPTFTGELFF

J gene: TRBJ1-1
clone size: -
V gene: TRBV5-1
D gene: -
CDR3 DNA: TGCGCCAGCAGCCGACCTGACAGGAAGTCCACTGAAGCTTTCTTT
CDR3 protein: CASSRPDRKSTEAFF

J gene: TRBJ1-1
clone size: once
V gene: TRBV5-4
D gene: TRBD1
CDR3 DNA: TGTGCCAGCAGTCTACCGGGACAGGGGAGTGAAGCTTTCTTT
CDR3 protein: CASSLPGQGSEAFF

J gene: TRBJ1-3
clone size: once
V gene: TRBV5-1
D gene: -
CDR3 DNA: TGCGCCAGCAGCTTGGCAGGGCGTGGAAACACCATATATTTT
CDR3 protein: CASSLAGRGNTIYF

J gene: TRBJ2-7
clone size: -
V gene: TRBV6-1
D gene: TRBD1
CDR3 DNA: TGTGCCAGCAGACAAAATAGGGGACAGCACTACGAGCAGTACTTC
CDR3 protein: CASRQNRGQHYEQYF

J gene: TRBJ1-6
clone size: -
V gene: TRBV13
D gene: TRBD1
CDR3 DNA: TGTGCCAGCAGCTCACAGGGGAGCTCCTATAATTCACCCCTCCACTTT
CDR3 protein: CASSSQGSSYNSPLHF

J gene: TRBJ2-7
clone size: -
V gene: TRBV11-3
D gene: -
CDR3 DNA: TGTGCCAGCAGCCTACCCGTCGGACAAGCAACCTACGAGCAGTACTTC
CDR3 protein: CASSLPVGQATYEQYF

J gene: TRBJ2-1
clone size: -
V gene: TRBV10-3
D gene: TRBD2
CDR3 DNA: TGTGCCATCCACCACACTAGCGGGAGCTCCTACAATGAGCAGTTCTTC
CDR3 protein: CAIHHTSGSSYNEQFF

J gene: TRBJ1-2
clone size: -
V gene: TRBV6-5
D gene: -
CDR3 DNA: TGTGCCAGCAGTTACTCGAGGGCGGGGAACTATGGCTACACCTTC
CDR3 protein: CASSYSRAGNYGYTF

J gene: TRBJ1-2
clone size: -
V gene: TRBV25-1
D gene: -
CDR3 DNA: TGTGCCAGCAGTGATCGGGGTGGAGATAACTATGGCTACACCTTC
CDR3 protein: CASSDRGGDNYGYTF

J gene: TRBJ2-7
clone size: -
V gene: TRBV7-2
D gene: -
CDR3 DNA: TGTGCCAGCAGCTTAAACGTGGGAGGTCCCTACGAGCAGTACTTC
CDR3 protein: CASSLNVGGPYEQYF

J gene: TRBJ1-2
clone size: -
V gene: TRBV7-9
D gene: -
CDR3 DNA: TGTGCCAGCAGCTTAGCAGGACAGTCTCACTATGGCTACACCTTC
CDR3 protein: CASSLAGQSHYGYTF

J gene: TRBJ2-7
clone size: -
V gene: TRBV11-2
D gene: TRBD2
CDR3 DNA: TGTGCCAGCAGTCCCGCTTCGGCTAGCGGGGAGCAGTACTTC
CDR3 protein: CASSPASASGEQYF

J gene: TRBJ1-2
clone size: -
V gene: TRBV14
D gene: -
CDR3 DNA: TGTGCCAGCAGCCAAGGAGCTAACTATGGCTACACCTTC
CDR3 protein: CASSQGANYGYTF